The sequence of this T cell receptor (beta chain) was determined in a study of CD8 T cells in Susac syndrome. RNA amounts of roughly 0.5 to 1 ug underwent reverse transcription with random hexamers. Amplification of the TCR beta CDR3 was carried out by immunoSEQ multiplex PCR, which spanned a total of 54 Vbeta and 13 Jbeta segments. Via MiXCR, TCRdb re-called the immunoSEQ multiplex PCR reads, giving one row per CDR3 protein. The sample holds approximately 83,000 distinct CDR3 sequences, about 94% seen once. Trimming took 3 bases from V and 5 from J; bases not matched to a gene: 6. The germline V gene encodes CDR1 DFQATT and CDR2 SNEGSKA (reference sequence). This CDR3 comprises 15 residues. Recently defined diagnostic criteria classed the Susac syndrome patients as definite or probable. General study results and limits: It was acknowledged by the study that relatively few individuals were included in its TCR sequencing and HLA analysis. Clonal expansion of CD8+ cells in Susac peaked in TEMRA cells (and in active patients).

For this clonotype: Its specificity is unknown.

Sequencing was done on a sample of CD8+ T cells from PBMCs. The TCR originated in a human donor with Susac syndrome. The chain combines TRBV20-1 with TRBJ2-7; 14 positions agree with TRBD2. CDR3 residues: CSARGLAGVGHEQYF. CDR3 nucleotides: TGCAGTGCTAGGGGACTAGCGGGAGTGGGTCACGAGCAGTACTTC.